Shown below are 10 T cell receptor beta chains from a single sample sequenced in a study of T cell repertoires in ileal Crohn's disease. Time point here: inflamed ileum from the surgical specimen. TCRdb's copy holds only in-frame clones and misses some; the assay was immunoSEQ multiplex PCR. The table shows roughly 10,000 clones, with around 87% occurring only once. Sequences were obtained from ileal tissue. Source of these receptors: an adult with Crohn's disease.

This clone was recorded only once. The CDR3 reads CASSSRAGPEETQYF. In DNA, the CDR3 is TGTGCCAGCAGCTCAAGGGCCGGGCCTGAGGAGACCCAGTACTTC. The chain combines TRBV7-2 with TRBJ2-5; D uncertain. Trimming took 4 bases from V and 5 from J, leaving 17 bases between them. CDR1 SGHTA and CDR2 FQGNSA come from the germline V gene. This CDR3 is built from 15 residues.

This clone was observed a handful of times. This chain uses TRBV18 with TRBJ2-5, with D perhaps matching TRBD1 (5 bases). CDR3 length: 13 amino acids. The ends were cut back, 3 bases at V and 12 bases at J, with 17 bases in the middle. The V gene's germline CDR1 is KGHSH and CDR2 LQKENI. The CDR3: CASSPNDVDREYF. Written as DNA, the CDR3 is TGTGCCAGCTCACCGAATGACGTAGACAGAGAGTACTTC.

V is TRBV28 and J is TRBJ1-2; 7 bases map to TRBD1. Germline CDR1 and CDR2: MDHEN and SYDVKM. J lost 3 bases, V lost 6 bases, and 1 base had no gene match. The CDR3 runs 12 residues. The CDR3 nucleotides read TGTGCCAGCAGGACAGGGTACTATGGCTACACCTTC. Its protein product is CASRTGYYGYTF.

The chain employs TRBV11-3 and TRBJ1-3; D not certain. Trimming pared 4 bases from V and 7 bases from J, leaving 14 bases between. This CDR3 has 14 residues. The germline gives CDR1 SGHNT, CDR2 YENEEA. CDR3 in DNA: TGTGCCAGCAGCTCCGGAACCCTAGGGAACACCATATATTTT. As protein: CASSSGTLGNTIYF.

The CDR3 is CASSLNIQNTEAFF. The DNA of the CDR3 is TGTGCCAGCAGCTTAAACATCCAGAACACTGAAGCTTTCTTT. The V call is TRBV11-3, the J call TRBJ1-1, with D unclear. CDR1 is SGHNT, CDR2 YENEEA, per germline. Trimming took 2 bases from V and 1 from J, leaving 8 bases between them. The CDR3 spans 14 residues.

The genes are TRBV27 and TRBJ1-6, with D perhaps matching TRBD1 (5 bases). V was pared by 3 bases and J by 7 bases, with 10 bases between. The CDR3 consists of 14 residues. CDR1 and CDR2 from the germline V gene are MNHEY and SMNVEV (reference sequence). CDR3 amino acids: CASSLAGQNSPLHF. The CDR3 DNA sequence: TGTGCCAGCAGTTTGGCAGGGCAAAATTCACCCCTCCACTTT.

V usage is TRBV7-3 and J usage is TRBJ1-3; TRBD1 might be the D (6 bases). This CDR3 spans 15 amino acids. Germline assignment: CDR1 SGHTA and CDR2 FQGTGA. Trimming took 3 bases from V and 4 from J, leaving 13 bases between them. CDR3 bases: TGTGCCAGCAGCTTCCGGGGAGACAGGGGAAACACCATATATTTT. The encoded protein is CASSFRGDRGNTIYF.

This chain joins TRBV15 and TRBJ1-3; D gene ambiguous. The germline CDR1 and CDR2 sequences are LNHNV and YYDKDF (reference sequence). The length of the CDR3 is 13 residues. V lost 8 bases, J lost 4 bases, and 12 bases lay in between. The CDR3 protein is CATSRHQGNTIYF. The CDR3 nucleotides are TGTGCCACCTCCCGGCACCAGGGAAACACCATATATTTT.

V gene TRBV9 combines with J gene TRBJ2-6; no reliable D call. Germline-derived CDR1 and CDR2 are SGDLS and YYNGEE. The CDR3 totals 15 residues. V dropped 0 bases and J dropped 0 bases, with 4 bases sitting between them. CDR3 bases: TGTGCCAGCAGCGTAGGGAGCTCTGGGGCCAACGTCCTGACTTTC. Encoded protein: CASSVGSSGANVLTF.

The genes are TRBV6-1 and TRBJ1-1; D gene uncertain. The germline CDR1 and CDR2 sequences are MNHNS and SASEGT. Between the trimmed V and J ends, which lost 7 bases and 1 base, there was a span of 4 bases. The CDR3 runs 11 residues. DNA of the CDR3: TGTGCCAGCAAGTCGAACACTGAAGCTTTCTTT. This gives the protein CASKSNTEAFF.